This paragraph reports one T cell receptor beta chain. Its target is unknown. Germline-derived CDR1 and CDR2 are DFQATT and SNEGSKA (reference sequence). This CDR3 has 13 amino acids. V dropped 2 bases and J dropped 7; count of bases not matched to a gene: 4. At the Johns Hopkins FTIC core, DNA taken from cultured CD4+ T cells was sequenced by way of the Oncomine TCR Beta short-read assay. TCRdb processed the PCR reads anew with MiXCR; each CDR3 protein has one entry. There are around 26,000 distinct CDR3 sequences in the sample; roughly 64% occur only once, and about 5% lies in the top ten. The data belong to a study of vaccination and CD4 T cells after COVID-19. Study overall: Overlapping spike peptides served as the stimulus for the cells. These peptides came from SARS-CoV-2 and from the common cold coronaviruses HCoV-NL63, HCoV-OC43 and HCoV-229E. As a positive control, some control cultures were given a CEFX pool, while others were given an HIV-1 Nef pool or no peptide.

Treatment specified: roughly 11-day PBMC culture with coronavirus spike peptide pools or control peptides (ViraFEST assay). Dates of PCR positivity, March to December 2020, preceded the US Alpha, Beta and Delta variants. The specimen was CD4+ T cells from blood, cultured in vitro. The sequence was obtained from a human donor who had recovered from COVID-19. The chain uses TRBV20-1 and TRBJ2-1; 8 bases are a match to TRBD1. The CDR3 nucleotides are TGCAGTGCTAGACAGGGGGCGCGGAATGAGCAGTTCTTC. Its translation is CSARQGARNEQFF.